The clone carrying this TCR beta chain has ten or more counts. Its target is not known. Amplifying from RNA transcripts, the study obtained TCR beta CDR3 regions. RT-PCR with HTBI primers came first, then second-round multiplex PCR. TCRdb reprocessed the multiplex PCR reads via MiXCR and lists one record per CDR3 protein. The table shows about 210,000 distinct CDR3 sequences, with approximately 28% occurring only once. The data were obtained in a study of Graves' ophthalmopathy and Graves' hyperthyroidism. Overall study results and limits: Detection in blood was also observed for most expanded thyroid clonotypes above 0.001 frequency.

Other autoimmune diseases, uncontrolled infections, pregnancy or lactation led to the exclusion of patients. Clinical symptoms, serum thyroxine, TRAb, thyroid ultrasound and orbital computed tomography formed the basis of diagnosis. This CDR3 spans 17 amino acids. Germline CDR1 MDHEN, CDR2 SYDVKM. V lost 4 bases to trimming and J lost 4 bases, with 23 bases between them. The chain recombines TRBV28 with TRBJ2-7; D is perhaps TRBD2 (7 bases). The sample consisted of peripheral blood. This clonotype was obtained from a man in his fifties with Graves' ophthalmopathy. CDR3 nucleotides: TGTGCCAGCAGTTCTCGAGTATCCGGACTAGGGGGATACGAGCAGTACTTC. Translation gives CASSSRVSGLGGYEQYF.